This TCR beta chain was sequenced during a study of T cell responses to AZD1222 COVID-19 vaccine. Data came from immunoSEQ multiplex PCR; TCRdb stores just in-frame clones and leaves some out. Here the sample spans 150,000 to 200,000 clones, just over 90% being singletons. Trimming removed 4 bases from V and 11 bases from J, with 14 bases in between. CDR1 and CDR2 (germline): MNHEY, SVGAGI. The CDR3 spans 12 residues. The V gene is TRBV6-5, the J gene TRBJ1-1; no firm D call. The input for sequencing was peripheral blood, taken 28 days after the second AZD1222 dose. The source is an adult who received the AZD1222 COVID-19 vaccine. CDR3 in amino acids: CASSLSTREAFF. In DNA form, the CDR3 reads TGTGCCAGCAGTTTATCGACCCGGGAGGCTTTCTTT.